A selection of T cell receptor beta chains follows, all from one sample in a study of blood T cell repertoires in COVID-19. Only in-frame clones appear in the TCRdb table, and some are missing; sequencing was by immunoSEQ multiplex PCR. In the table there are over 200,000 clones, 88% of which are singletons. The sequencing sample was made of peripheral blood. These receptors all stem from a woman in her thirties with acute or convalescent COVID-19. The conserved cysteine and the conserved F or W are not part of the CDR3 here.

V: TRBV2; J: TRBJ2-7; CDR3: ASGQGTYEQY
V: TRBV11-1; J: TRBJ2-1; CDR3: ASSLGSNEQF
V: TRBV5-1; J: TRBJ2-7; CDR3: ASRDDVGAYSYEQY
V: TRBV25-1; J: TRBJ1-4; CDR3: ASSDSIGREKLF
V: TRBV29-1; J: TRBJ1-5; CDR3: SVVAQANQPQH
V: TRBV4-1; J: TRBJ1-4; CDR3: ASSQTGGDEKLF
V: TRBV3-1/TRBV3-2; J: TRBJ1-4; CDR3: ASSQDTQKYYEKLF
V: TRBV15; J: TRBJ2-3; CDR3: ATSRVGPQGGDTQY
V: TRBV27; J: TRBJ1-4; CDR3: ASSLSTDEKLF
V: TRBV7-2; J: TRBJ1-4; CDR3: ASSPGGTGMEKLF
V: TRBV7-9; J: TRBJ1-6; CDR3: ASSLEVGTGGSPLH
V: TRBV5-1; J: TRBJ1-1; CDR3: ASRVRRQGETEAF
V: TRBV6-2/TRBV6-3; J: TRBJ1-1; CDR3: ASSSPGGWNTEAF
V: TRBV9; J: TRBJ2-3; CDR3: ASSVVSGDTQY
V: TRBV30; J: TRBJ1-1; CDR3: AWNGGTTEAF
V: TRBV29-1; J: TRBJ2-7; CDR3: SVVTRYEQY
V: TRBV4-3; J: TRBJ2-3; CDR3: ASSQGRGTTDTQY
V: TRBV19; J: TRBJ1-3; CDR3: ASSIFQGAGNTIY
V: TRBV6-5; J: TRBJ1-2; CDR3: ASSYNRQGNGYT
V: TRBV5-1; J: TRBJ1-3; CDR3: ASSYDASGTSGTIY
V: TRBV10-3; J: TRBJ2-5; CDR3: AINQGLRETQY
V: TRBV29-1; J: TRBJ2-7; CDR3: SVRTGSYEQY
V: TRBV6-5; J: TRBJ2-2; CDR3: ASSLNPTGPGELF
V: TRBV7-2; J: TRBJ2-7; CDR3: ASSQPTGGPPGEQY
V: TRBV7-6; J: TRBJ2-7; CDR3: ASSPAGTGGDEQY
V: TRBV5-6; J: TRBJ2-3; CDR3: ASSLVSGGSYTQY
V: TRBV7-2; J: TRBJ2-1; CDR3: ASSPRGAVPVMYNEQF
V: TRBV7-9; J: TRBJ1-4; CDR3: ASSRDRSNEKLF
V: TRBV19; J: TRBJ2-1; CDR3: ASRGSNMNEQF
V: TRBV5-4; J: TRBJ1-1; CDR3: ASSLRQGGDTEAF
V: TRBV19; J: TRBJ2-7; CDR3: ASSIQDTVSYEQY
V: TRBV12-5; J: TRBJ2-7; CDR3: ASGRDRSYEQY
V: TRBV11-2; J: TRBJ2-2; CDR3: ASSFLVGGTGELF
V: TRBV25-1; J: TRBJ2-7; CDR3: ASSEGAGKAYEQY
V: TRBV3-1/TRBV3-2; J: TRBJ1-1; CDR3: ASSHVRGEAF
V: TRBV5-6; J: TRBJ1-2; CDR3: ASRPTGRNYGYT
V: TRBV28; J: TRBJ2-7; CDR3: ASSPRGAVGYEQY
V: TRBV11-2; J: TRBJ2-1; CDR3: ASSSSGTIKDNEQF
V: TRBV5-1; J: TRBJ1-1; CDR3: ASSLARQGTEAF
V: TRBV20-1; J: TRBJ2-1; CDR3: SASQTSGSLYNEQF
V: TRBV5-4; J: TRBJ2-7; CDR3: ASSFVAGGSYEQY
V: TRBV10-3; J: TRBJ1-2; CDR3: AISESIRDTTNYGYT
V: TRBV18; J: TRBJ2-7; CDR3: ASSPRQGSFYEQY
V: TRBV28; J: TRBJ2-7; CDR3: ASSSMGLAGHGAYEQY
V: TRBV29-1; J: TRBJ2-3; CDR3: SVRGLAGVGFTDTQY
V: TRBV19; J: TRBJ2-1; CDR3: ASKAGWGYNEQF
V: TRBV20-1; J: TRBJ2-5; CDR3: SASWREGRETQY
V: TRBV30; J: TRBJ2-4; CDR3: AWSTGTSGSRNIQY
V: TRBV11-3; J: TRBJ2-7; CDR3: ASSLDAGYGEQY
V: TRBV5-1; J: TRBJ1-5; CDR3: ASSLSDSLNQPQH
V: TRBV5-1; J: TRBJ2-5; CDR3: ASSPGTDLGTQY
V: TRBV24-1; J: TRBJ2-3; CDR3: ATSDPLAGFDPQY
V: TRBV7-8; J: TRBJ1-6; CDR3: ASSDRGYNSPLH
V: TRBV5-6; J: TRBJ2-3; CDR3: ASSLVGPGTDTQY
V: TRBV6-6; J: TRBJ2-5; CDR3: ASSPPGLGGLGTQY
V: TRBV5-6; J: TRBJ2-2; CDR3: ASSYGTSGSGELF
V: TRBV2; J: TRBJ1-3; CDR3: ASRPGLGNTIY
V: TRBV21-1; J: TRBJ2-7; CDR3: ASSNGQGFGEQY
V: TRBV5-1; J: TRBJ2-5; CDR3: ASSLAVGQGEETQY